These 25 T cell receptor beta chains were sequenced from one sample in a study of CD4 and CD8 cells across lung adenocarcinoma regions. TCRdb passed the PCR reads through MiXCR, listing each CDR3 protein once. The profile shows 20,000 to 30,000 distinct CDR3 sequences, approximately 51% of them singletons. Sequenced material: CD8+ T cells from the center of a lung tumor. Receptors were obtained from a male donor with lung adenocarcinoma. The CD4 and CD8 labels of this study may be unreliable.

The gene calls are TRBV12-3 or TRBV12-4 and TRBJ2-1, with D possibly TRBD2 on 5 matching bases. The J call is doubtful: the DNA matches TRBJ2-7 better. This CDR3 is built from 13 residues. The CDR3 region is CASSLGGLSEQYF. The CDR3 coding sequence is TGTGCCAGCAGTTTAGGAGGGTTGAGTGAGCAGTACTTC.

The chain has TRBV12-3 or TRBV12-4 and TRBJ2-1; 9 bases are shared with TRBD2. The CDR3 totals 15 residues. V shed 8 bases, J shed 5 bases, and the junction held 10 bases outside the gene matches. The CDR3 DNA is TGTGCCAGCTCAAAAATAGCGGGGGTTAACAATGAGCAGTTCTTC. Translated: CASSKIAGVNNEQFF.

The rearrangement uses TRBV4-1 and TRBJ1-2, with D possibly TRBD1 on 6 matching bases. V was shortened by 2 bases and J by 3 bases, with 10 bases between the two germline ends. The CDR3 is 14 residues long. Germline V gives CDR1 MGHRA, CDR2 YSYEKL. In DNA, the CDR3 is TGCGCCAGCAGCCAAAGGGGGTCGGACTATGGCTACACCTTC. Amino acid sequence: CASSQRGSDYGYTF.

This chain uses TRBV6-1 with TRBJ2-3, with TRBD2 matching 9 bases. V gave up 6 bases and J gave up 12 bases; unmatched junction bases: 13. CDR1 is MNHNS, CDR2 SASEGT, per germline. This CDR3 comprises 14 residues. The CDR3 region is CASRGAGGPDIQYF. The CDR3 DNA follows: TGTGCCAGCAGGGGGGCGGGAGGGCCAGATATTCAGTATTTT.

The rearrangement uses TRBV30 and TRBJ2-7; 12 bases fit TRBD2. Trimming took 3 bases from V and 5 from J; bases not matched to a gene: 8. Germline assignment: CDR1 GTSNPN and CDR2 SVGIG (reference sequence). The CDR3 spans 15 residues. This CDR3 reads CAWRSLTSGSHEQYF. CDR3 nucleotide sequence: TGTGCCTGGAGGTCCCTGACTAGCGGGAGTCACGAGCAGTACTTC.

As to this clonotype: The junction differs from germline at one of its ends, possibly a read error. This chain uses TRBV6-5 with TRBJ2-5; D remains ambiguous. In germline, CDR1 is MNHEY, CDR2 SVGAGI. The length of the CDR3 is 15 residues. The CDR3 region has the DNA TGTGCCAGCAGTTACTCGGAACGCGGCCCAGATACCCAGTACTTT. As protein: CASSYSERGPDTQYF.

This clonotype is deemed medium-sized. The genes are TRBV6-1 and TRBJ2-4, with 9 bases aligning to TRBD2. In germline, CDR1 is MNHNS, CDR2 SASEGT. This CDR3 has 15 amino acids. The trim removed 6 bases at V and 6 bases at J, leaving 9 bases unmatched. The CDR3 coding sequence is TGTGCCAGCAGCCTTAGCGGGAGTGGGGGAAACATTCAGTACTTC. Residues: CASSLSGSGGNIQYF.

This clonotype was seen a single time. V gene TRBV30 combines with J gene TRBJ2-7; 10 nucleotides agree with TRBD2. The CDR3 consists of 13 residues. The V segment lost 1 base and the J segment 6 bases; nucleotides outside the gene matches: 3. Germline values: CDR1 GTSNPN, CDR2 SVGIG (reference sequence). Here the CDR3 DNA reads TGTGCCTGGAGTGATCTAGCGGGAGCCGAGCAGTACTTC. Its translation: CAWSDLAGAEQYF.

The chain recombines TRBV24-1 with TRBJ2-1; D remains unclear. V shed 4 bases and J shed 2 bases, with 11 bases lying between them. CDR1 is KGHDR, CDR2 SFDVKD, per germline. The CDR3 spans 15 residues. The CDR3 nucleotides read TGTGCCACCAGTGAATATTCGGCAGCCTACAATGAGCAGTTCTTC. Protein product: CATSEYSAAYNEQFF.

The genes are TRBV6-1 and TRBJ2-3, with D possibly being TRBD1 (5 bases). Looked up from germline, CDR1 is MNHNS and CDR2 is SASEGT. There are 12 residues in the CDR3. Trimming shortened V by 6 bases and J by 14 bases, and 18 bases separated the two germline ends. In DNA, the CDR3 is TGTGCCAGCAGGACAAGCACAGGTGAGCTGTATTTT. The encoded protein is CASRTSTGELYF.

This clonotype has at least ten counts. The V call is TRBV6-1, the J call TRBJ2-5; tentatively, D is TRBD2 (5 bases). The closer fit of TRBJ2-7 to the DNA end suggests the J call may be wrong. This CDR3 has 13 residues. Germline V CDR1 and CDR2: MNHNS, SASEGT. The CDR3 region is CASSRTGNYEQYF. The CDR3 DNA sequence: TGTGCCAGCAGCAGGACCGGGAACTACGAGCAGTACTTC.

This clonotype was counted once. The J gene is TRBJ2-5, the V gene TRBV30; 13 nucleotides match TRBD2. Unmatched junction bases numbered 4, after V lost 1 base and J lost 11 bases. The germline V gene has CDR1 GTSNPN and CDR2 SVGIG (reference sequence). The CDR3 sequence is 13 residues long. The CDR3: CAWSGLAGGQQYF. DNA of the CDR3: TGTGCCTGGAGTGGACTAGCGGGAGGTCAGCAGTACTTC. The full variable domain, its missing parts supplied by reference TRBV30 and TRBJ2-5, is SQTIHQWPATLVQPVGSPLSLECTVEGTSNPNLYWYRQAAGRGLQLLFYSVGIGQISSEVPQNLSASRPQDRQFILSSKKLLLSDSGFYLCAWSGLAGGQQYFGPGTRLLVL.

In DNA form, the CDR3 reads TGTGCCAGCACACTGGGACAGGGGAACTATGGCTACACCTTC. This codes for CASTLGQGNYGYTF. The chain uses TRBV6-1 and TRBJ1-2; 10 bases line up with TRBD1. With V trimmed by 7 bases and J by 2 bases, 4 bases remained unmatched. The CDR3 totals 14 residues. Germline CDR1 is MNHNS and CDR2 is SASEGT.

The chain has TRBV6-1 and TRBJ2-7; D perhaps matches TRBD1 (6 bases). This CDR3 is 14 amino acids long. Trimming removed 7 bases at V and 2 bases at J, with 15 bases between. Germline V gene sequence: CDR1 MNHNS, CDR2 SASEGT. The CDR3: CASKKQGATYEQYF. The DNA of the CDR3 is TGTGCCAGCAAAAAACAGGGTGCGACCTACGAGCAGTACTTC.

This rearrangement joins TRBV11-3 to TRBJ2-3, with TRBD2 as a possible D gene (5 bases). Per the germline V gene, CDR1 is SGHNT and CDR2 is YENEEA. The V end lost 2 bases, the J end lost 4 bases, and 10 bases lay between the germline ends. The CDR3 sequence is 14 residues long. This CDR3 is CASSLSSEADTQYF. The DNA of the CDR3 is TGTGCCAGCAGCTTAAGTAGCGAAGCAGATACGCAGTATTTT.

Worth noting for this clonotype: Given the absence of the conserved phenylalanine or tryptophan at the CDR3 end, a read error is likely. The chain couples TRBV10-3 to TRBJ2-1; D may be TRBD1 or TRBD2 (5 bases each). The assigned J gene may be wrong: the sequence end matches TRBJ2-5 better. CDR1 is ENHRY, CDR2 SYGVKD, per germline. This CDR3 has 15 residues. The chain's CDR3 is CAIYHGAALQETQYS. The CDR3 nucleotides read TGTGCCATCTATCACGGGGCGGCATTACAAGAGACCCAGTACTCC.

The chain joins TRBV6-1 to TRBJ2-3, with TRBD2 identical over 13 bases. The CDR3 sequence is 21 residues long. J gave up 5 bases and V 2 bases, and 19 bases lay outside the gene matches. Germline assignment: CDR1 MNHNS and CDR2 SASEGT. CDR3 in DNA: TGTGCCAGCAGTGAAACAGGACTAGCGGGAGTAAGAGGCAGATCGGGAGATACGCAGTATTTT. It encodes CASSETGLAGVRGRSGDTQYF.

The chain has TRBV27 and TRBJ2-3, with D possibly TRBD2 on 6 matching bases. The J call is in doubt because the DNA end fits TRBJ2-7 better. CDR3 size: 15 residues. CDR1 MNHEY and CDR2 SMNVEV come from the germline V gene (reference sequence). The CDR3 DNA follows: TGTGCCAGGGGCTTAGGCAGAACTAGCCCAGAGACGCAGTACTTC. This gives the protein CARGLGRTSPETQYF.

The chain recombines TRBV6-5 with TRBJ1-3, with D uncertain. This CDR3 has 16 amino acids. V lost 2 bases to trimming and J lost 0 bases, with 11 bases between them. The germline CDR1 and CDR2 sequences are MNHEY and SVGAGI. DNA of the CDR3: TGTGCCAGCAGTTACGACGGACGGGCCTCTGGAAACACCATATATTTT. It translates to CASSYDGRASGNTIYF.

This clonotype was seen ten or more times. J is TRBJ2-5 and V is TRBV12-3 or TRBV12-4; weak D call: TRBD2 (6 bases). The CDR3 is 14 amino acids. Trimming shortened V by 6 bases and J by 1 base, and 12 bases separated the two germline ends. This CDR3 reads CASRGLASQETQYF. In DNA, the CDR3 is TGTGCCAGCAGGGGGCTAGCGAGCCAAGAGACCCAGTACTTC.

The chain has TRBV12-3 or TRBV12-4 and TRBJ2-1; 8 bases are shared with TRBD1. V shed 7 bases, J shed 6 bases, and the junction held 8 bases outside the gene matches. The CDR3 totals 14 residues. This CDR3 is CASISDRAPNEQFF. The CDR3 bases are TGTGCCAGCATTTCGGACAGGGCTCCCAATGAGCAGTTCTTC.

The rearrangement joins TRBV11-1 to TRBJ1-1; D is uncertain. This CDR3 has 12 residues. Per the germline V gene, CDR1 is SGHAT and CDR2 is FQDESV (reference sequence). V shed 6 bases and J shed 5 bases, with 10 bases lying between them. The CDR3 protein is CASRPPTTEAFF. The CDR3 DNA reads TGTGCCAGCAGACCTCCCACGACTGAAGCTTTCTTT.

In the case of this clonotype: A junction boundary mismatches the germline segment, possibly from a read error. The rearrangement joins TRBV4-1 to TRBJ2-3; 7 bases are a match to TRBD1. The CDR3 has 15 amino acids. Germline-derived CDR1 and CDR2 are MGHRA and YSYEKL. The CDR3 sequence: CAGSQGGRDQDTQYF. The CDR3 DNA follows: TGCGCCGGGAGCCAAGGGGGCCGTGACCAAGATACGCAGTATTTC.

V is TRBV28 and J is TRBJ1-4; D ambiguous. The V gene's germline CDR1 is MDHEN and CDR2 SYDVKM. V lost 6 bases and J lost 8, with 7 bases in between. This CDR3 is 11 amino acids long. CDR3 coding DNA: TGTGCCAGCAGCCAGGACGAAAAACTGTTTTTT. Translation gives CASSQDEKLFF.

The chain uses TRBV11-2 and TRBJ2-1; D perhaps matches TRBD1 (8 bases). The end of the DNA aligns better with TRBJ2-7, so the J call may be wrong. This CDR3 is built from 20 residues. Germline CDR1 is SGHAT and CDR2 is FQNNGV. The CDR3 bases are TGTGCCAGCAGCTTAGTAACCCGGACAGGGAGGCGGGAGAGGTACTACGAGCAGTACTTC. Translated, it gives CASSLVTRTGRRERYYEQYF.